This T cell receptor beta chain was retrieved from a study of T cells after yellow fever vaccination. General observations from the study: Most primary-vaccination clones reappeared after the booster (about 97% CD4, around 88% CD8). Faster peaking, at day 5 versus 15, marked a secondary response that was weaker. Some clonotypes, a small share, were shared between CD4 and CD8 compartments.

This clonotype was seen a few times. Its target is not known. Universal primer sites and UMIs were introduced during 5'RACE template-switching synthesis of TCR cDNA. TCRdb processed the 5' RACE reads anew with MiXCR; each CDR3 protein has one entry. The sample holds around 320,000 distinct CDR3 sequences, less than 9.5% seen once. Germline V gives CDR1 SGHTA, CDR2 FQGNSA. Trimming left V 1 base short and J 9 bases short, with 18 bases between. The CDR3 loop spans 15 amino acids. V is TRBV7-2 and J is TRBJ1-2; D may be TRBD1 (5 bases). The clonotype was recovered from a man aged 18 to 35 who received the YFV17D yellow fever vaccine. Sequencing was performed on CD4+ T cells sorted from PBMCs, taken 5 days after the yellow fever booster vaccination. As DNA, the CDR3 is TGTGCCAGCAGCTTAGTTCGAGGAGGGGTAGGGAGCTACACCTTC. It translates to CASSLVRGGVGSYTF.